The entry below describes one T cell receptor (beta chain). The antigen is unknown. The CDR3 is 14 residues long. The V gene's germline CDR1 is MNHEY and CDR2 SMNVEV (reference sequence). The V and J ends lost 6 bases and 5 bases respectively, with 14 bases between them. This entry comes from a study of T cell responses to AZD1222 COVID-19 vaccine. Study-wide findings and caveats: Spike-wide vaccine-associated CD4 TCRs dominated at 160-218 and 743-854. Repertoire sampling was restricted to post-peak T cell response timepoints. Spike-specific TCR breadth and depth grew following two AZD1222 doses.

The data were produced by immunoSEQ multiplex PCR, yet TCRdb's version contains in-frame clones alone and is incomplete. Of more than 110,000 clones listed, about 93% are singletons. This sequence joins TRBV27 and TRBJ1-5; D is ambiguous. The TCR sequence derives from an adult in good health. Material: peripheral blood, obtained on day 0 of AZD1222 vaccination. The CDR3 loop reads CASRATSGYQPQHF. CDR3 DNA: TGTGCCAGCAGAGCTACGAGTGGATATCAGCCCCAGCATTTT.